The 21 T cell receptor beta chains reported below all come from one sample, sequenced in a study of cytomegalovirus exposure and HLA in healthy donors. The PCR contained 60 Vbeta and 13 Jbeta primers. Method: immunoSEQ multiplex PCR; TCRdb's copy keeps in-frame clones and lacks some. The sample records some 120,000 clones, roughly four fifths being singletons. Sequences were obtained from PBMCs. The receptors here all came from a woman in her sixties in good health and CMV-seropositive.

The chain combines TRBV5-1 with TRBJ2-7; D possibly corresponds to TRBD2 (6 bases). Germline CDR1 and CDR2: SGHRS and YFSETQ. V lost 0 bases to trimming and J lost 2 bases, with 6 bases between them. This CDR3 region has 13 residues. The CDR3 spells CASSLGGTYEQYF. The DNA of the CDR3 is TGCGCCAGCAGCTTGGGCGGGACCTACGAGCAGTACTTC.

The J gene is TRBJ1-3, the V gene TRBV9; possibly TRBD1 for D (5 bases). CDR1 SGDLS and CDR2 YYNGEE come from the germline V gene. V shed 3 bases and J shed 3 bases, with 16 bases lying between them. CDR3 length equals 16 residues. CDR3 DNA: TGTGCCAGCAGCGCTTTCGGGACTCGAAATGGAAACACCATATATTTT. This codes for CASSAFGTRNGNTIYF. Filled out from reference TRBV9 and TRBJ1-3, the complete variable domain reads DSGVTQTPKHLITATGQRVTLRCSPRSGDLSVYWYQQSLDQGLQFLIQYYNGEERAKGNILERFSAQQFPDLHSELNLSSLELGDSALYFCASSAFGTRNGNTIYFGEGSWLTVV.

The chain links TRBV5-1 to TRBJ2-5, with 9 bases identical to TRBD1. V shed 5 bases, J shed 4 bases, and the junction held 3 bases outside the gene matches. CDR1 and CDR2 from the germline V gene are SGHRS and YFSETQ. The CDR3 runs to 13 residues. Written as DNA, the CDR3 is TGCGCCAGCAGACAGGGGGCCCGAGAGACCCAGTACTTC. Protein: CASRQGARETQYF.

This clone was recorded once. This chain links TRBV9 with TRBJ1-2; 12 bases align to TRBD1. The trim removed 4 bases at V and 8 bases at J, leaving 9 bases unmatched. This CDR3 has 15 amino acids. Germline-derived CDR1 and CDR2 are SGDLS and YYNGEE. DNA for the CDR3: TGTGCCAGCAGCTCCCGGGACAGGGGGCCGGGGGGCTACACCTTC. This translates into CASSSRDRGPGGYTF.

This clone was counted between two and nine times. The J gene is TRBJ1-5, the V gene TRBV4-1, with TRBD1 as a possible D gene (5 bases). V was cut by 0 bases and J by 3 bases, with 9 bases left in between. CDR1 MGHRA and CDR2 YSYEKL come from the germline V gene. This CDR3 has 15 residues. The chain's CDR3 is CASSQDPGNNQPQHF. DNA of the CDR3: TGCGCCAGCAGCCAAGATCCAGGGAACAATCAGCCCCAGCATTTT.

The rearrangement links TRBV4-3 to TRBJ1-3; TRBD1 aligns across 9 bases. Germline CDR1 is LGHNA and CDR2 is YSLEER. Trimming cost V 0 bases and J 8 bases; bases outside gene matches: 11. This CDR3 region has 17 residues. CDR3 region: CASSQEGGTGNFHTIYF. Here the CDR3 DNA reads TGCGCCAGCAGCCAAGAAGGCGGGACAGGGAATTTCCACACCATATATTTT.

J is TRBJ2-3 and V is TRBV29-1; the match to TRBD1 covers 11 bases. This CDR3 has 13 residues. After removal of 5 bases from V and 9 bases from J, the junction contained 7 bases not matched to a gene. Germline assignment: CDR1 SQVTM and CDR2 ANQGSEA. CDR3 sequence (DNA): TGCAGCGTTCCCGGGACAGGGGGATTCACGCAGTATTTT. It translates to CSVPGTGGFTQYF.

The gene calls are TRBV4-1 and TRBJ1-4, with TRBD1 matching over 8 bases. Looked up from germline, CDR1 is MGHRA and CDR2 is YSYEKL. The CDR3 is made up of 16 amino acids. Trimming at V came to 4 bases and at J to 8 bases, leaving 12 bases not matched to a gene. CDR3 residues: CASSPGTGTGNEKLFF. CDR3 sequence (DNA): TGCGCCAGCAGCCCCGGGACAGGTACTGGAAACGAAAAACTGTTTTTT.

CDR3 nucleotide sequence: TGTGCCAGCAGCCCCATACTGATCCCGAACACCGGGGAGCTGTTTTTT. Its translation is CASSPILIPNTGELFF. The chain joins TRBV7-8 to TRBJ2-2; the D is unclear. The CDR3 contains 16 residues. Looked up from germline, CDR1 is SGHVS and CDR2 is FQNEAQ. V was trimmed by 5 bases and J by 0 bases, leaving 13 bases between them.

This chain links TRBV7-9 with TRBJ2-3; 9 bases match TRBD2. After removal of 5 bases from V and 0 bases from J, the junction contained 6 bases not matched to a gene. This CDR3 has 16 amino acids. Germline V lookup: CDR1 SEHNR, CDR2 FQNEAQ (reference sequence). The CDR3 DNA is TGTGCCAGCAGCGTGCGGGGGGGCCCTAGCACAGATACGCAGTATTTT. It translates to CASSVRGGPSTDTQYF.

The chain has TRBV7-2 and TRBJ1-4, with D hard to call. V was pared by 3 bases and J by 4 bases, with 3 bases between. CDR1 is SGHTA, CDR2 FQGNSA, per germline. The CDR3 runs to 12 residues. This chain's CDR3 is CASSFYNEKLFF. CDR3 in DNA: TGTGCCAGCAGCTTTTATAATGAAAAACTGTTTTTT.

This chain connects TRBV1 to TRBJ1-1; TRBD1 reflects the table's D call only, with no check against the DNA. TRBV1 corresponds to a pseudogene. The CDR3 covers 16 residues. This CDR3 is CTSSQDGTGLNTEAFF. The CDR3 bases are TGCACCAGCAGCCAAGATGGCACAGGGCTGAACACTGAAGCTTTCTTT.

The gene calls are TRBV30 and TRBJ1-4; TRBD1 is a possible D gene (6 bases). V was pared by 1 base and J by 6 bases, with 6 bases between. Germline CDR1 is GTSNPN and CDR2 is SVGIG (reference sequence). The CDR3 runs 12 residues. The CDR3 coding sequence is TGTGCCTGGAGTGGGACAGATGAAAAACTGTTTTTT. It translates to CAWSGTDEKLFF.

This chain links TRBV6-5 with TRBJ2-1; TRBD2 aligns across 10 bases. V gave up 6 bases and J gave up 9 bases; unmatched junction bases: 8. The CDR3 has 14 amino acids. CDR1 MNHEY and CDR2 SVGAGI come from the germline V gene. Here the CDR3 DNA reads TGTGCCAGCAGCCAAGCGGGAGGGGGTGGTGAGCAGTTCTTC. Translated: CASSQAGGGGEQFF.

The chain carries TRBV19 and TRBJ1-1, with D possibly TRBD1 on 6 matching bases. From germline, CDR1 is LNHDA and CDR2 SQIVND (reference sequence). The CDR3 is 15 residues long. V gave up 3 bases and J gave up 7 bases, with 18 bases separating them. The CDR3: CASSISNTGISEAFF. CDR3 DNA: TGTGCCAGTAGTATCTCCAACACAGGGATCAGTGAAGCTTTCTTT. The whole variable domain, remainder taken from reference TRBV19 and TRBJ1-1, is DGGITQSPKYLFRKEGQNVTLSCEQNLNHDAMYWYRQDPGQGLRLIYYSQIVNDFQKGDIAEGYSVSREKKESFPLTVTSAQKNPTAFYLCASSISNTGISEAFFGQGTRLTVV.

On this clone: No DNA is shown, since the ends of the CDR3 on it are uncertain; the CDR3 is the one TCRdb lists. The rearrangement links TRBV7-2 to TRBJ2-3; TRBD1 reflects the table's D call only, with no check against the DNA. A total of 15 residues make up the CDR3, ends included. The germline V gene has CDR1 SGHTA and CDR2 FQGNSA. The chain's CDR3 is CASSFSIDWGQGAYF.

The rearrangement joins TRBV4-2 to TRBJ2-7; possible D gene TRBD2, 5 bases. V lost 3 bases, J lost 0 bases, and 12 bases lay in between. CDR1 and CDR2 (germline): LGHNA, YNFKEQ. The CDR3 has 15 amino acids. CDR3 in amino acids: CASSQDLLTSYEQYF. Here the CDR3 DNA reads TGTGCCAGCAGCCAGGACTTACTAACCTCCTACGAGCAGTACTTC.

The chain joins TRBV19 to TRBJ2-7; TRBD1 agrees at 8 bases. V lost 5 bases to trimming and J lost 2 bases; unmatched junction nucleotides: 5. The CDR3 is 14 residues long. Germline CDR1 reads LNHDA; CDR2 reads SQIVND (reference sequence). The CDR3 DNA reads as TGTGCCAGTAGTCCGCGGACAGGGACCTACGAGCAGTACTTC. It yields the protein CASSPRTGTYEQYF.

This clone was observed a single time. The rearrangement uses TRBV5-4 and TRBJ1-1; TRBD1 is a possible D gene (6 bases). Trimming stripped 6 bases from V and 2 bases from J, with 17 bases between. The CDR3 has 15 amino acids. Germline CDR1 SGHNT, CDR2 YYREEE (reference sequence). CDR3 in amino acids: CASNIFQGYNTEAFF. In DNA, the CDR3 is TGTGCCAGCAATATATTTCAGGGGTACAACACTGAAGCTTTCTTT.

This rearrangement joins TRBV27 to TRBJ1-2, with a possible D match to TRBD1 (6 bases). CDR1 is MNHEY, CDR2 SMNVEV, per germline (reference sequence). The CDR3 extends over 14 amino acids. V lost 3 bases and J 2 bases, leaving 10 bases between the germline ends. The CDR3 DNA follows: TGTGCCAGCAGTTTCACAGGGTCAAACTATGGCTACACCTTC. It codes for CASSFTGSNYGYTF.

The rearrangement uses TRBV7-9 and TRBJ1-6; TRBD1 aligns across 9 bases. V was clipped by 3 bases and J by 10 bases; unmatched bases: 13. CDR3 length: 17 residues. Germline-derived CDR1 and CDR2 are SEHNR and FQNEAQ (reference sequence). The CDR3 here is CASSLGGFGTGISPLHF. DNA of the CDR3: TGTGCCAGCAGCTTGGGGGGTTTCGGGACAGGGATCTCACCCCTCCACTTT.